This is a list of T cell receptor beta chains from one sample in a study of OX40 agonist ivuxolimab in advanced cancers. The data were produced by immunoSEQ multiplex PCR, yet TCRdb's version contains in-frame clones alone and is incomplete. The sample comprises 70,000 to 90,000 clones, 70% to 90% of which are singletons, and roughly 8% rests with the top ten. The specimen was CD4+ or CD8+ T cells sorted from blood, collected in a trial of the OX40 agonist ivuxolimab. The receptors derive from an adult with an advanced solid tumor such as melanoma, head and neck, liver or kidney cancer. CDR3s include the opening cysteine and the closing phenylalanine or tryptophan. Each record gives: V gene, J gene, CDR3 protein.

TRBV5-4	TRBJ2-3	CASSALLAGKADTQYF
TRBV20-1	TRBJ2-1	CSARAKREQFF
TRBV6-6	TRBJ2-7	CASSPFGYGGTYEQYF
TRBV9	TRBJ2-1	CASSVGPHNEQFF
TRBV5-1	TRBJ1-1	CASSLVRVDTEAFF
TRBV6-5	TRBJ2-2	CASSSVGQAGELFF
TRBV18	TRBJ2-7	CASSLPGRDSYEQYF
TRBV5-6	TRBJ2-1	CASCSGRTYNEQFF
TRBV6-5	TRBJ2-1	CASSYRLASYNEQFF
TRBV2	TRBJ2-5	CASSVETQYF
TRBV6-5	TRBJ2-7	CASSYSAGPTYEQYF
TRBV28	TRBJ2-5	CASRPTGSEETQYF
TRBV10-2	TRBJ1-6	CASMKQGTLSYNSPLHF
TRBV4-1	TRBJ2-7	CASSQDVPTSGGYEQYF
TRBV11-2	TRBJ2-1	CASSSRATGYEQFF
TRBV28	TRBJ1-2	CASSLTPDREGYTF
TRBV28	TRBJ1-1	CASSLRGRGLTEAFF
TRBV19	TRBJ2-3	CASSWGGKTDTQYF
TRBV5-1	TRBJ2-1	CASSLAGSGSYNEQFF
TRBV28	TRBJ1-1	CASTRYTEAFF
TRBV19	TRBJ1-5	CASMRQGVQPQHF